This TCR beta chain was sequenced for a study of T cells after yellow fever vaccination. Whole-study results and caveats: Booster samples showed a return of most primary-vaccination clones (about 97% CD4, 88% CD8). High-abundance clonotypes from the bulk population could contaminate FACS-sorted repertoires.

The authors made TCR cDNA by 5'RACE template switching, adding a universal primer site and UMIs. Each CDR3 protein gets one entry after TCRdb re-called the 5' RACE reads with MiXCR. The sample holds around 340,000 distinct CDR3 sequences, roughly an eighth seen once. To note about this clonotype: Its target is unknown.

This CDR3 contains 16 residues. The V and J ends lost 6 bases and 8 bases respectively, with 22 bases between them. The input for sequencing was CD4+ T cells sorted from PBMCs, taken 15 days after the yellow fever booster vaccination. V and J are TRBV12-3 or TRBV12-4 and TRBJ2-2, with D possibly being TRBD1 or TRBD2 (5 bases each). The TCR comes from a man aged 18-30 years who received the YFV17D yellow fever vaccine. This CDR3 is CASSSRDGITIGELFF. CDR3 sequence (DNA): TGTGCCAGCAGCAGCCGGGACGGCATCACAATTGGGGAGCTGTTTTTT.